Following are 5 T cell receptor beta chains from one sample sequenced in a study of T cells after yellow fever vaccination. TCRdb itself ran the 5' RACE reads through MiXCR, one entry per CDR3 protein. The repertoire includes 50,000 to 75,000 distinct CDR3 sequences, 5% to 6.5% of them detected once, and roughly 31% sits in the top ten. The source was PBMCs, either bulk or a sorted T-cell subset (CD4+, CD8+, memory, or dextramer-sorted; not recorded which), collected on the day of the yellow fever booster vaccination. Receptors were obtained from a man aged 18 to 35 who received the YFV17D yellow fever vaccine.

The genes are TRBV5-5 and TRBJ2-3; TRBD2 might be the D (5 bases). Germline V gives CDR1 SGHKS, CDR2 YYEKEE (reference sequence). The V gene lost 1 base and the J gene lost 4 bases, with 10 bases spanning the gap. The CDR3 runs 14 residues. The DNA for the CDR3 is TGTGCCAGCAGCTTGACCCCCGGGGCAGATACGCAGTATTTT. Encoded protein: CASSLTPGADTQYF.

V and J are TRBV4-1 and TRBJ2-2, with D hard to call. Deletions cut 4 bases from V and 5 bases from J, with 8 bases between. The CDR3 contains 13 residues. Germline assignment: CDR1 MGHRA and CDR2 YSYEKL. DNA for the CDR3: TGCGCCAGCAGCCTTTTAGGGACCGGGGAGCTGTTTTTT. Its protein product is CASSLLGTGELFF.

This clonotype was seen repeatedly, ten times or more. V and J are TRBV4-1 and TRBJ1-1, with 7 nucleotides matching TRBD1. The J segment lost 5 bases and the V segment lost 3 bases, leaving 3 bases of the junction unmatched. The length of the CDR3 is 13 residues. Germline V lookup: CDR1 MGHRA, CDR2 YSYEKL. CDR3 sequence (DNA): TGCGCCAGCAGCCAGACAGGGAGGACTGAAGCTTTCTTT. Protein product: CASSQTGRTEAFF.

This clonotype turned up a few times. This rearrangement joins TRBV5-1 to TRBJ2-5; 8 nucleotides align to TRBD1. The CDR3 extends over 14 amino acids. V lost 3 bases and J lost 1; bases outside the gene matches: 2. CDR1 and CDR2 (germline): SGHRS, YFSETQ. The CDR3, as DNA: TGCGCCAGCAGCTCGGACAGGGTCCAAGAGACCCAGTACTTC. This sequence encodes CASSSDRVQETQYF. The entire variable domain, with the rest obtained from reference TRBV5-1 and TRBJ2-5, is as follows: KAGVTQTPRYLIKTRGQQVTLSCSPISGHRSVSWYQQTPGQGLQFLFEYFSETQRNKGNFPGRFSGRQFSNSRSEMNVSTLELGDSALYLCASSSDRVQETQYFGPGTRLLVL.

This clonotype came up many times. The CDR3, as DNA: TGCAGTGCCGCCCCGGCTAGCGGACGCACAGATACGCAGTATTTT. It yields the protein CSAAPASGRTDTQYF. V gene TRBV20-1 combines with J gene TRBJ2-3, with 7 positions matching TRBD2. Unmatched junction bases numbered 10, after V lost 6 bases and J lost 1 base. The CDR3 is 15 residues long. CDR1 and CDR2 from the germline V gene are DFQATT and SNEGSKA (reference sequence).